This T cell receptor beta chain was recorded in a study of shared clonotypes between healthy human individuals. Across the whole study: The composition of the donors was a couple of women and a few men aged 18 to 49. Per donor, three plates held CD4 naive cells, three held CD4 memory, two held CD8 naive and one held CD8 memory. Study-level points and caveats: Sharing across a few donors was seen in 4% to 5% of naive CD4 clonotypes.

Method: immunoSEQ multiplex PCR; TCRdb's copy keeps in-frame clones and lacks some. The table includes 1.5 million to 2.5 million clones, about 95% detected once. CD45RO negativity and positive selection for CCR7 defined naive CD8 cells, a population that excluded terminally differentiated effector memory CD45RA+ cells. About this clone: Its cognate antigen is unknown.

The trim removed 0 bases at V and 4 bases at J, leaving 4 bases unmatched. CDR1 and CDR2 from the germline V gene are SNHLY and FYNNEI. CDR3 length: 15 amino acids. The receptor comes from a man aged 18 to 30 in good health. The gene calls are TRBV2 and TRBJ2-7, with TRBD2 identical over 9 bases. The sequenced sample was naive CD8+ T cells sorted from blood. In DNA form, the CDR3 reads TGTGCCAGCAGTGAAGCCCGGGGACTAGCTTACGAGCAGTACTTC. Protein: CASSEARGLAYEQYF.